A single TCR beta chain is shown here with its context. As yet, its antigen is unknown. This sample is part of a study of T cell responses to AZD1222 COVID-19 vaccine. Measured with immunoSEQ multiplex PCR; TCRdb has only the in-frame clones, and not every one. Of about 21,000 clones listed, 80% to 85% are singletons. Study conclusions and caveats: Mostly white British, mostly female donors; authors suggested clonal diversity may be underestimated. Rises in breadth and depth of Spike-specific TCRs came after two AZD1222 doses.

The CDR3 spans 12 residues. Germline assignment: CDR1 LNHNV and CDR2 YYDKDF (reference sequence). V lost 5 bases to trimming and J lost 9 bases, with 11 bases between them. The TCR originated in an adult who received the AZD1222 COVID-19 vaccine. This sample comprised peripheral blood, obtained 28 days after the second AZD1222 dose. The chain links TRBV15 to TRBJ2-1; no firm D call. The DNA of the CDR3 is TGTGCCACCAGCCAGAGTAAGGTTGAGCAGTTCTTC. Protein: CATSQSKVEQFF.